This TCR beta chain emerged from a study of a mutant IDH1 vaccine in newly diagnosed glioma (dated by TCRdb to the early 2020s). Looking at the study overall: Patients received eight vaccinations in weeks 1, 3, 5, 7, 11, 15, 19 and 23, corresponding to visits V03 through V10. Longitudinal TCRB deep sequencing was performed for approximately 24 treated patients wherever samples were available for exploratory analyses. Of the 32 patients who were treated, approximately 60% were male and approximately 40% were female, and the mean age was approximately 40 years. Peripheral blood was drawn at six visits: V03 (baseline), V05, V07, V10, V12 and V13. Vaccination started 4-6 weeks after radiotherapy alone, or was given together with temozolomide cycles in the groups whose treatment included chemotherapy. Prior to enrollment, patients had been given standard therapy consisting of radiotherapy alone, temozolomide alone, or radiochemotherapy with temozolomide, with the combination given to most patients. What the authors observed across the whole study: No apparent relationship was observed between pseudoprogression and alterations in the top peripheral T cell clonotypes detected by TCRB sequencing. The authors stated that sample limitations prevented analyses of patient blood samples from being reproduced. Across multiple MHC alleles, vaccine-induced immune responses were seen in approximately 93% of patients. Selection of PBMC samples for TCRB deep sequencing was based on availability.

The trim is 2 bases for V and 3 bases for J, with a gap of 13 bases between the germline ends. The CDR3 runs 15 residues from the cysteine to the phenylalanine. Just the 45-base CDR3 DNA is kept, in frame starting at base 1. CDR1 and CDR2 (SGHRS, YFSETQ) derive from the germline V gene. Library prep was done by the immunoSEQ multiplex PCR assay. Following the manufacturer's protocol, the hsTCRB Kit was used to amplify rearranged TCR beta chain sequences. Sequencing of TCRB libraries was carried out on an Illumina MiSeq. The original pipeline was this. Demultiplexing, trimming and gene mapping were performed with the kit vendor's proprietary platform. TCRdb took over this immuneACCESS table, retaining in-frame rearrangements with V and J assigned. Such tables are incomplete; in checked studies, under half of the missing clones stem from an unresolved V gene, and the remainder is unexplained. V, J and clone size are those of that table, while D and trimming were read from the DNA. A total of tens of thousands of clones appear in this sample, roughly 78% of them only once. Of the sample, 1.8% falls within the top ten clones.

Notes on this clone: The antigen it binds to is not known. The record has no base qualities; no much larger clone is one base away.

Interpreted using the paper, the time point label stands for: week 5, during vaccination. Every vaccine dose consisted of 300 ug of a 20-mer mutant IDH1 peptide in Montanide, administered subcutaneously together with topical imiquimod. Newly diagnosed WHO grade 3 or 4 IDH1-mutant astrocytomas showing loss of nuclear ATRX were present in the donors. The samples were drawn from NOA16, a multicentre, single-arm, open-label phase I trial in Germany that tested a mutant IDH1 peptide vaccine in humans for the first time. The DNeasy Blood and Tissue Kit was used to extract genomic DNA from EDTA blood for TCRB sequencing.

This TCR derives from a woman between 40 and 55 years old with glioma. Sequences were derived from PBMCs, sampled from a glioma patient whose treatment included an IDH1 peptide vaccine. The chain employs TRBV5-1 and TRBJ2-3; the D gene is possibly TRBD1, with 8 bases matching. DNA sequence: TGCGCCAGCAGCTTACAGGGGGAGGGGACAGATACGCAGTATTTT. It translates to CASSLQGEGTDTQYF.